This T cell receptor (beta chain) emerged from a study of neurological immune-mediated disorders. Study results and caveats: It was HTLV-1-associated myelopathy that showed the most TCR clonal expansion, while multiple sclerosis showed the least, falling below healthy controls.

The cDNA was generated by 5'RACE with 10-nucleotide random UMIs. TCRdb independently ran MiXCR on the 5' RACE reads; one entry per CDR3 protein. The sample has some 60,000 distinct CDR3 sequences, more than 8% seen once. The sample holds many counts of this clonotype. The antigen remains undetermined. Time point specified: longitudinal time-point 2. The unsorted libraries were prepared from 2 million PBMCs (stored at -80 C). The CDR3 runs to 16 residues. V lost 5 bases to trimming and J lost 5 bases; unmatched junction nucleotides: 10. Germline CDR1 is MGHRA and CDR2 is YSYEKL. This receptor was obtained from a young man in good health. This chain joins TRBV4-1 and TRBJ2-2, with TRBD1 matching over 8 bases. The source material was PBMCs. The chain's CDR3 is CASSDQQGDRTGELFF. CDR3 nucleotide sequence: TGCGCCAGCAGCGACCAACAGGGGGATCGGACCGGGGAGCTGTTTTTT.